The 13 T cell receptor beta chains reported below all come from one sample, sequenced in a study of regulatory T cells in long-lasting Graves disease (dated by TCRdb to the early 2020s). Libraries were made using multiplex PCR. Data came from an Illumina HiSeq 4000. iRepertoire HTBI primers and Arm-PCR amplification of CDR3 regions were used to construct TCR beta libraries. Through fastp at Q25 and MiXCR, TCRdb rebuilt clones from the public reads, retaining in-frame beta chains. Every CDR3 protein is listed once, alongside the most common genes and DNA of its rows. For this sample the table gives roughly 500,000 distinct CDR3 sequences, of which roughly 14% were detected only once. The top ten clonotypes cover more than 8.5% of the sample. This specimen's time point label, interpreted: newly diagnosed GD, antithyroid drugs for less than 3 months. For both TCR sequencing and RNA sequencing, RNA was extracted from PBMCs in TRIzol.

The same data also contributed to another study, on T cells in Graves' hyperthyroidism and ophthalmopathy.

Source: peripheral blood mononuclear cells (PBMCs), taken at new diagnosis, from a patient treated with antithyroid drugs. These receptors were taken from a young man with Graves disease. Donor details come from another sample of the same person, matched by shared clones.

This clonotype has a handful of counts. This rearrangement joins TRBV5-1 to TRBJ2-7, with D hard to call. V gave up 4 bases and J gave up 1 base, with 12 bases separating them. The CDR3 has 14 residues. In germline, CDR1 is SGHRS, CDR2 YFSETQ. CDR3 protein: CASSGFDTSYEQYF. In DNA, the CDR3 is TGCGCCAGCAGCGGATTTGACACTTCCTACGAGCAGTACTTC.

There are many counts of this clonotype. The CDR3 region has the DNA TGTGCCAGCAGCCAAGATTGGGGCAGTTCCTACGAGCAGTACTTC. Its protein is CASSQDWGSSYEQYF. This sequence joins TRBV3-1 and TRBJ2-7; TRBD1 might be the D (5 bases). The CDR3 contains 15 residues. Trimming removed 0 bases at V and 1 base at J, with 10 bases between. Germline lookup yields CDR1 LGHDT and CDR2 YNNKEL (reference sequence).

This clonotype has ten or more counts. The chain has TRBV27 and TRBJ2-7; no clear D. Trimming stripped 3 bases from V and 5 bases from J, with 11 bases between. Germline V lookup: CDR1 MNHEY, CDR2 SMNVEV (reference sequence). This CDR3 spans 13 amino acids. CDR3 amino acids: CASSFKEIDEQYF. For the CDR3, the DNA is TGTGCCAGCAGTTTTAAAGAAATAGACGAGCAGTACTTC.

The sample holds many counts of this clonotype. This chain uses TRBV20-1 with TRBJ2-5; tentatively, D is TRBD2 (5 bases). The CDR3 runs to 13 residues. Germline CDR1 reads DFQATT; CDR2 reads SNEGSKA (reference sequence). Trimming removed 0 bases from V and 4 bases from J, with 9 bases in between. For the CDR3, the DNA is TGCAGTGCTAGAGATGTGCTAGCAGAGACCCAGTACTTC. Translated, it gives CSARDVLAETQYF.

The chain links TRBV7-2 to TRBJ1-1; the D gene is possibly TRBD1 (5 bases). The CDR3 is 15 amino acids. Trimming took off 5 bases at V and 6 bases at J, with 19 bases between the two ends. The germline CDR1 and CDR2 sequences are SGHTA and FQGNSA. The CDR3 protein is CASSLGTREGSEAFF. The DNA of the CDR3 is TGTGCCAGCAGCCTGGGGACCCGGGAGGGGTCTGAAGCTTTCTTT.

This clonotype was detected a few times. The chain uses TRBV18 and TRBJ2-1, with no clear D. The CDR3 extends over 13 amino acids. Looked up from germline, CDR1 is KGHSH and CDR2 is LQKENI. Trimming shortened V by 10 bases and J by 8 bases, and 18 bases separated the two germline ends. In nucleotides, the CDR3 is TGTGCCACCGGGTACGGTTCGGCGGATGAGCAGTTCTTC. Translated: CATGYGSADEQFF.

As to this clonotype: At one boundary the junction diverges from the germline segment, which might be a read error. V gene TRBV19 combines with J gene TRBJ2-3, with D tentatively TRBD1 or TRBD2 (5 bases each). The CDR3 covers 14 residues. Looked up from germline, CDR1 is LNHDA and CDR2 is SQIVND (reference sequence). CDR3 sequence: CASSTGTEGSRKDF. The CDR3 DNA follows: TGTGCCAGTAGTACCGGGACCGAGGGCTCTCGGAAGGATTTT.

The count of this clonotype is one. The V gene is TRBV20-1, the J gene TRBJ2-1; 11 bases match TRBD2. Per the germline V gene, CDR1 is DFQATT and CDR2 is SNEGSKA (reference sequence). This CDR3 region has 16 residues. Trimming cost V 3 bases and J 5 bases; bases outside gene matches: 9. CDR3 protein: CSARGSGRGDNNEQFF. CDR3 DNA: TGCAGTGCTAGGGGTAGCGGGAGGGGGGATAACAATGAGCAGTTCTTC.

This clonotype was recorded at least ten times. This chain links TRBV11-2 with TRBJ1-1; D possibly corresponds to TRBD1 (6 bases). CDR3 length: 14 amino acids. V lost 3 bases and J lost 4, with 12 bases in between. Germline values: CDR1 SGHAT, CDR2 FQNNGV. CDR3 loop: CASSFAGGGTEAFF. The CDR3 nucleotides read TGTGCCAGCAGCTTTGCAGGAGGGGGCACTGAAGCTTTCTTT.

In this sample, this clonotype turned up many times. The rearrangement links TRBV12-3 or TRBV12-4 to TRBJ1-5; possible D gene TRBD1, 5 bases. The CDR3 length is 15 residues. V was trimmed by 0 bases and J by 9 bases, leaving 15 bases between them. CDR3 region: CASSLAPGGGTPQHF. The CDR3 nucleotides are TGTGCCAGCAGTTTAGCACCCGGTGGGGGGACGCCCCAGCATTTT.

There are a few counts of this clonotype. The rearrangement links TRBV20-1 to TRBJ1-3; the D is unclear. Trimming removed 1 base from V and 8 bases from J, with 6 bases in between. The V gene's germline CDR1 is DFQATT and CDR2 SNEGSKA (reference sequence). This CDR3 region has 11 residues. The CDR3 spells CSARVGDTIYF. Written as DNA, the CDR3 is TGCAGTGCTAGAGTAGGAGACACCATATATTTT.

Worth noting for this clonotype: A much larger clone lies a single base off, so this may be a read error. The chain employs TRBV5-1 and TRBJ1-4, with unresolved D. The V gene's germline CDR1 is SGHRS and CDR2 YFSETQ. The CDR3 totals 15 residues. CDR3 in amino acids: CASSLDSATSEKLFF. CDR3 DNA sequence: TGCGCCAGCAGCTTAGACTCCGCAACTAGTGAAAAACTGTTTTTT.

This clonotype showed up many times. The chain employs TRBV6-2 or TRBV6-3 and TRBJ1-1; D remains unclear. Trimming took off 6 bases at V and 1 base at J, with 9 bases between the two ends. The CDR3 is 13 residues long. Germline-derived CDR1 and CDR2 are MNHEY and SVGEGT. CDR3 residues: CASRTTGNTEAFF. For the CDR3, the DNA is TGTGCCAGCAGAACCACCGGGAACACTGAAGCTTTCTTT.